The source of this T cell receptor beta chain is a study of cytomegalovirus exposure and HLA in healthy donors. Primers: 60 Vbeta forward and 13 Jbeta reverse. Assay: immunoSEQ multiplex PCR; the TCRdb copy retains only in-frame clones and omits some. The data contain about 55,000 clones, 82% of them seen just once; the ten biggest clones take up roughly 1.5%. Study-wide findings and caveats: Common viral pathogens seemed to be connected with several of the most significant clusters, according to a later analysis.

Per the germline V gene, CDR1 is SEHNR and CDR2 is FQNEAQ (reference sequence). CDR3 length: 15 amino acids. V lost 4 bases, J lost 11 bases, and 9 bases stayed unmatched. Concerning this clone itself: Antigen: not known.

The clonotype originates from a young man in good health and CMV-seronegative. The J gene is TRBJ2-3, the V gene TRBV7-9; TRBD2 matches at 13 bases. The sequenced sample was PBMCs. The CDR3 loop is CASSSRTSGGGVQYF. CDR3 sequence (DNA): TGTGCCAGCAGCTCAAGGACTAGCGGGGGCGGGGTGCAGTATTTT.